The rows below give T cell receptor beta chains drawn from one sample of a study of T cell responses to AZD1222 COVID-19 vaccine. Profiled with immunoSEQ multiplex PCR; TCRdb holds only in-frame clones, not every one. The table has around 100,000 clones, approximately 89% seen once. The sequences come from peripheral blood, collected on day 0 of MenACWY control vaccination. These receptor sequences come from an adult in good health. Both conserved end residues are part of each CDR3. A D gene is named only where the DNA matches it firmly. Only part of the rows carry a size: once, few, many, or a class if the clone is expanded.

clone_size,d_call,j_call,v_call,cdr3_nt,cdr3_aa
-,-,TRBJ1-1,TRBV18,TGTGCCAGCTCGCTCTCCGAGGGGTACGGGAACACTGAAGCTTTCTTT,CASSLSEGYGNTEAFF
few,-,TRBJ1-6,TRBV4-3,TGCGCCAGCAGCCAAGACGGCTCCTATAATTCACCCCTCCACTTT,CASSQDGSYNSPLHF
few,-,TRBJ1-2,TRBV6-5,TGTGCCAGCAGTCGCGACACGAAGGGCTACACCTTC,CASSRDTKGYTF
-,TRBD2,TRBJ2-5,TRBV7-2,TGTGCCAGCAGCCCTCTACTAGCGGGAGAGACCCAGTACTTC,CASSPLLAGETQYF
-,TRBD1,TRBJ1-6,TRBV5-1,TGCGCCAGCAGCACACAGGGGGCAGATTCACCCCTCCACTTT,CASSTQGADSPLHF
-,TRBD2,TRBJ2-7,TRBV20-1,TGCAGTGCTAGTAGAAGGACTAGCGGGAGCACTGGCGAGCAGTACTTC,CSASRRTSGSTGEQYF
-,-,TRBJ2-7,TRBV28,TGTGCCAGCATCAACTCGGGGGCCTACGAGCAGTACTTC,CASINSGAYEQYF
-,-,TRBJ1-5,TRBV28,TGTGCCAGCAGTTTCGGCTCCCAAAGCAAGCCCCAGCATTTT,CASSFGSQSKPQHF
-,-,TRBJ2-3,TRBV7-9,TGTGCCAGCAGCTTAGCGGGGCGTTCAGATACGCAGTATTTT,CASSLAGRSDTQYF
-,TRBD1,TRBJ1-2,TRBV6-5,TGTGCCAGCAGCCGGGACAGGGGAAATGATGGCTACACCTTC,CASSRDRGNDGYTF
-,-,TRBJ1-1,TRBV11-2,TGTGCCAGCAGCACCGAGGCCGGGCCGGTACTGAACACTGAAGCTTTCTTT,CASSTEAGPVLNTEAFF
-,-,TRBJ1-3,TRBV6-5,TGTGCCAGCAGTCAGACCCCACGCGCTGGAAACACCATATATTTT,CASSQTPRAGNTIYF
-,-,TRBJ2-7,TRBV3-1/TRBV3-2,TGTGCCAGCATGGCGGCCTCCTACGAGCAGTACTTC,CASMAASYEQYF
-,-,TRBJ1-1,TRBV28,TGTGCCAGCAGTGCTTCCATAGGACTGAACACTGAAGCTTTCTTT,CASSASIGLNTEAFF
-,-,TRBJ1-5,TRBV24-1,TGTGCCACCAGTGATACCACAGGGAGAGAGAATCAGCCCCAGCATTTT,CATSDTTGRENQPQHF
-,-,TRBJ2-7,TRBV18,TGTGCCAGCTCCCGACAGGACTACGAGCAGTACTTC,CASSRQDYEQYF
-,TRBD2,TRBJ2-3,TRBV20-1,TGCAGTGCTAGTCTCGGGACTAGCGGGGGGGCGGGCACAGATACGCAGTATTTT,CSASLGTSGGAGTDTQYF
once,-,TRBJ1-4,TRBV4-1,TGCGCCAGCAGCCAAGTAGTAATCGGTAATGAAAAACTGTTTTTT,CASSQVVIGNEKLFF
-,-,TRBJ1-4,TRBV6-2/TRBV6-3,TGTGCCAGCAGTTCGACAGGCTTAAGCGAAAAACTGTTTTTT,CASSSTGLSEKLFF
-,TRBD2,TRBJ2-2,TRBV5-1,TGCGCCAGCAGCCTCGGACTAGCGGGGGGTCCTGGAGGGGAGCTGTTTTTT,CASSLGLAGGPGGELFF
-,-,TRBJ2-7,TRBV28,TGTGCCAGCAGTTCCCCGCGCAGACAGATGTCCTACGAGCAGTACTTC,CASSSPRRQMSYEQYF
-,-,TRBJ2-5,TRBV7-2,TGTGCCAGCAGCGCTCGCCGTGGCAGGGAGGAAGAGACCCAGTACTTC,CASSARRGREEETQYF
-,TRBD1,TRBJ1-1,TRBV7-2,TGTGCCAGCAGCAGGACAGGGGGCGCCACCATGAACACTGAAGCTTTCTTT,CASSRTGGATMNTEAFF
-,TRBD1,TRBJ2-5,TRBV12-5,TGTGCTAGTGCCGCGACAGGGCAAGAGACCCAGTACTTC,CASAATGQETQYF
-,-,TRBJ1-4,TRBV5-4,TGTGCCAGCAGCTTGGGGCAGGGGAGGGGGATTTTT,CASSLGQGRGIF
-,-,TRBJ1-1,TRBV2,TGTGCCAGCAGTGATGATATGGAAAGAGCTTTCTTT,CASSDDMERAFF
-,-,TRBJ1-3,TRBV9,TGTGCCAGCAGCGTAGACCTTGGGGGAAACACCATATATTTT,CASSVDLGGNTIYF
-,TRBD2,TRBJ2-1,TRBV7-9,TGTGCCAGCAGTCAGCGGGGGGAGCAGTTCTTC,CASSQRGEQFF
-,-,TRBJ1-6,TRBV30,TGTGCCCATTCGGACAGATATAATTCACCCCTCCACTTT,CAHSDRYNSPLHF
-,TRBD1,TRBJ1-1,TRBV6-5,TGTGCCAGCGTTCTGGACAGGGGGCCGAACACTGAAGCTTTCTTT,CASVLDRGPNTEAFF
-,TRBD2,TRBJ2-1,TRBV14,TGTGCCAGCAGCCTATGGACGACAGCGGGGGGGCCTGAGAATGAGCAGTTCTTC,CASSLWTTAGGPENEQFF
-,-,TRBJ1-5,TRBV5-8,TGTGCCAGCAGCTTGGACACGGGGGCACAGGGTCAGCCCCAGCATTTT,CASSLDTGAQGQPQHF
-,-,TRBJ2-7,TRBV5-1,TGCGCCAGCAGCCCGCGGGGCAGAACCTACGAGCAGTACTTC,CASSPRGRTYEQYF
-,-,TRBJ1-5,TRBV7-9,TGTGCCAGCAGCTTTCAGGGAGGCAATCAGCCCCAGCATTTT,CASSFQGGNQPQHF
once,-,TRBJ1-4,TRBV9,TGTGCCAGCAGCTCAGCGGCCCCTAATGAAAAACTGTTTTTT,CASSSAAPNEKLFF
-,-,TRBJ1-2,TRBV6-2/TRBV6-3,TGTGCCAGCAGTTACTCGGCCTTGGTGGTGAACTATGGCTACACCTTC,CASSYSALVVNYGYTF
-,-,TRBJ2-3,TRBV18,TGTGCCAGCTCACCGGTGACTTTGGAAGATACGCAGTATTTT,CASSPVTLEDTQYF
-,-,TRBJ2-4,TRBV2,TGTGCCAGACGGGAGACTCAACCACTAGCCAAAAACATTCAGTACTTC,CARRETQPLAKNIQYF
-,-,TRBJ1-1,TRBV6-5,TGTGCCAGCAGACTCTTACCGACGGAAAACACTGAAGCTTTCTTT,CASRLLPTENTEAFF
-,TRBD1,TRBJ2-2,TRBV30,TGTGCCTGGAGTAACCTATGGCCGGGACAGGGGCACGGGGAGCTGTTTTTT,CAWSNLWPGQGHGELFF
-,TRBD1,TRBJ1-4,TRBV10-3,TGTGCCATCAGTGAGTCCCGACAGGGAACTAATGAAAAACTGTTTTTT,CAISESRQGTNEKLFF
-,TRBD2,TRBJ2-7,TRBV4-1,TGCGCCAGCAGCCGCGGGACTAGCGGGAGACCCCACGAGCAGTACTTC,CASSRGTSGRPHEQYF
-,TRBD1,TRBJ2-7,TRBV7-8,TGTGCCAGCAGCGAACGGACAGGGGGGTACGAGCAGTACTTC,CASSERTGGYEQYF
-,-,TRBJ1-5,TRBV6-5,TGTGCCAGCAGTTACTCGGTAGGGGCTCAGCCCCAGCATTTT,CASSYSVGAQPQHF
once,-,TRBJ1-2,TRBV6-5,TGTGCCAGCAGGCGGGCCTCGTCCCACTATGGCTACACCTTC,CASRRASSHYGYTF
-,-,TRBJ1-6,TRBV6-1,TGTGCCAGCAGTGAAGACAGGGACTCACCCCTCCACTTT,CASSEDRDSPLHF
-,-,TRBJ2-3,TRBV7-3,TGTGCCAGCAGCTTTGGCCTCAGGGATACGCAGTATTTT,CASSFGLRDTQYF
-,-,TRBJ1-3,TRBV30,TGTGCCTGGGGACAGAACTCTGGAAACACCATATATTTT,CAWGQNSGNTIYF
-,TRBD1,TRBJ1-6,TRBV3-1/TRBV3-2,TGTGCCAGCAGCCGGAGTGGACAGGGTGGGAATTCACCCCTCCACTTT,CASSRSGQGGNSPLHF
-,TRBD2,TRBJ2-5,TRBV4-3,TGCGCCAGCAGCCAAGATAGGGGGGTGGCAGCGGGAGCCCTAGAGACCCAGTACTTC,CASSQDRGVAAGALETQYF
-,TRBD1,TRBJ2-7,TRBV5-8,TGTGCCAGCAGCTTTAAGCCGGGACAGGGCTACGAGCAGTACTTC,CASSFKPGQGYEQYF
-,-,TRBJ1-5,TRBV4-1,TGCGCCAGCAGCCAAGACTGGCCCATCAATCAGCCCCAGCATTTT,CASSQDWPINQPQHF
-,-,TRBJ1-2,TRBV19,TGTGCCAGTACCCTAGGGGGGAGCCTTCCCTACGGCTACACCTTC,CASTLGGSLPYGYTF